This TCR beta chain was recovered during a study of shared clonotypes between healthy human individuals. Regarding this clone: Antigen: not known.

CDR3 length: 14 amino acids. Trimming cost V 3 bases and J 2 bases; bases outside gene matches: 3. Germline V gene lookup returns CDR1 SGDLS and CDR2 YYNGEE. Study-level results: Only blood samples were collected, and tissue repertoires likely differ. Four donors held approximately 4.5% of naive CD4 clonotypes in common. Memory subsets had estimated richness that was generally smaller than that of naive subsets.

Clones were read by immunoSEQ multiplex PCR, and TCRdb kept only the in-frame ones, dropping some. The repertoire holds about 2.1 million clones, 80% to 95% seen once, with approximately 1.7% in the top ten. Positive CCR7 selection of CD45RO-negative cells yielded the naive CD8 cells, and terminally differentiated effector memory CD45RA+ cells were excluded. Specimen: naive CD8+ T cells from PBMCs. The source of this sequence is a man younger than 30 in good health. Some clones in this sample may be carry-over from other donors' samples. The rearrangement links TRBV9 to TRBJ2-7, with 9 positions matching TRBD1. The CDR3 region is CASSDRDRAYEQYF. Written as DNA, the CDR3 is TGTGCCAGCAGCGACCGGGACAGGGCCTACGAGCAGTACTTC.